A selection of T cell receptor beta chains follows, all from one sample in a study of control samples from healthy donors and cancer patients. Here immunoSEQ multiplex PCR was the method, and the copy in TCRdb shows in-frame clones only, minus some. The data show approximately 170,000 clones, about 86% seen once. Sequenced input: blood. Receptors were obtained from a woman in her twenties or thirties in good health. Each CDR3 is given with its conserved first and last residue. A D gene is named only where the DNA matches it firmly. Clone sizes are given selectively: once, few, many, or a class where the clone is expanded.

TGTGCCAGCAGCTTAGGTAGTAGCTACGAGCAGTACTTC	CASSLGSSYEQYF	TRBV11-3	TRBJ2-7	13	NA	NA
TGCAGCGTTGCGAAGGGGGGGAACACTGAAGCTTTCTTT	CSVAKGGNTEAFF	TRBV29-1	TRBJ1-1	13	NA	NA
TGTGCCAGCAGCCCCAAGCGGGGGGGCAACACCGGGGAGCTGTTTTTT	CASSPKRGGNTGELFF	TRBV7-8	TRBJ2-2	16	NA	TRBD2
TGTGCCAGTAGTACTTCGATGAACACTGAAGCTTTCTTT	CASSTSMNTEAFF	TRBV19	TRBJ1-1	13	once	NA
TGTGCCTGGAGTGTACGCCCGGGGGATGGGCAGTTCTTC	CAWSVRPGDGQFF	TRBV30	TRBJ2-1	13	NA	NA
TGTGCCAGTAGCCGCGACGGAGGGGCAGCCCAAAGCTCTGGGGCCAACGTCCTGACTTTC	CASSRDGGAAQSSGANVLTF	TRBV19	TRBJ2-6	20	once	NA
TGTGCCAGCAGCCCAGGACAGATCCAAGAGACCCAGTACTTC	CASSPGQIQETQYF	TRBV9	TRBJ2-5	14	NA	NA
TGTGCCTGGATCAGAGGAGCTAACTATGGCTACACCTTC	CAWIRGANYGYTF	TRBV30	TRBJ1-2	13	NA	NA
TGTGCCAGCAGTTTAACTAGCGACCCCACAGATACGCAGTATTTT	CASSLTSDPTDTQYF	TRBV28	TRBJ2-3	15	once	TRBD2
TGCGCCAGCAGCACATCACTAGCGGGAGGCCTTAATGAGCAGTTCTTC	CASSTSLAGGLNEQFF	TRBV5-1	TRBJ2-1	16	once	TRBD2
TGCAGTGCCCCCGGCAGTACCGGCTACACCTTC	CSAPGSTGYTF	TRBV20-1	TRBJ1-2	11	NA	NA
TGCGCCAGCAGCTACAAGGGGCGGGGGGTTAAGGAGCAGTTCTTC	CASSYKGRGVKEQFF	TRBV4-1	TRBJ2-1	15	NA	TRBD2
TGCGCCAGCAGCTTGGAGCCCGCAACTAATGAAAAACTGTTTTTT	CASSLEPATNEKLFF	TRBV5-1	TRBJ1-4	15	NA	NA
TGTGCCAGCAGGGATATGGACAGGGGGCGCAATCAGCCCCAGCATTTT	CASRDMDRGRNQPQHF	TRBV28	TRBJ1-5	16	NA	TRBD1
TGTGCCAGCAGTGAATATCCTAGCGGTAATGAGCAGTTCTTC	CASSEYPSGNEQFF	TRBV6-1	TRBJ2-1	14	NA	TRBD2
TGCGCCAGCAGCTTGGAGCTGGGCAACAATGAGCAGTTCTTC	CASSLELGNNEQFF	TRBV5-1	TRBJ2-1	14	once	NA
TGCAGTGCTAGGAGGGAGGTGGCTTTCTTT	CSARREVAFF	TRBV20-1	TRBJ1-1	10	NA	NA
TGTGCCTGGACGGGGTATAACTATGGCTACACCTTC	CAWTGYNYGYTF	TRBV30	TRBJ1-2	12	NA	NA
TGTGCCAGCAGCTTAGACGGGAGTGGAACAGATACGCAGTATTTT	CASSLDGSGTDTQYF	TRBV7-2	TRBJ2-3	15	NA	NA
TGTGCCAGCAGTGACTCTAACTCCGGCTACACCTTC	CASSDSNSGYTF	TRBV6-4	TRBJ1-2	12	NA	NA
TGTGCCAGCAGCGGACTAGCGGGAGGGAACACCGGGGAGCTGTTTTTT	CASSGLAGGNTGELFF	TRBV5-4	TRBJ2-2	16	NA	TRBD2
TGTGCCAGCACGTTGGCTCTCCCCACAGATACGCAGTATTTT	CASTLALPTDTQYF	TRBV6-5	TRBJ2-3	14	NA	NA
TGTGCCAGCAGCTTGAGGGGTGACTATGGCTACACCTTC	CASSLRGDYGYTF	TRBV5-4	TRBJ1-2	13	NA	NA
TGCGCCAGCAGCCTCGGGACAGGGTTCGATGAGCAGTTCTTC	CASSLGTGFDEQFF	TRBV10-1	TRBJ2-1	14	NA	TRBD1
TGTGCCAGCAGCTTAGAGGGGACTAGCGGGAGCTATGAGCAGTTCTTC	CASSLEGTSGSYEQFF	TRBV7-2	TRBJ2-1	16	many	TRBD2
TGTGCCAGCAGTTCTCCGGGACAGGGGTTGTACGAGCAGTACTTC	CASSSPGQGLYEQYF	TRBV28	TRBJ2-7	15	NA	TRBD1
TGCGCCAGCAGCTTGAGGGACCTTGACTCTAGCTATGGCTACACCTTC	CASSLRDLDSSYGYTF	TRBV5-1	TRBJ1-2	16	NA	NA
TGTGCCAGCAGCTTAGAGGGGACTAGCGGGGGGACCCAGTACTTC	CASSLEGTSGGTQYF	TRBV7-2	TRBJ2-5	15	NA	TRBD2
TGTGCCACCAGCAGGTCGGGGGGAGGGTCAGGGAGCAATGAGCAGTTCTTC	CATSRSGGGSGSNEQFF	TRBV15	TRBJ2-1	17	few	TRBD2
TGTGCCAGCAGCGCCCGCAGGCGGGGGGCAGATACGCAGTATTTT	CASSARRRGADTQYF	TRBV9	TRBJ2-3	15	NA	TRBD2
TGTGCCAGCAGCTTGCGCACCACCTTGAGACCAGGAAAGAACACCTTC	CASSLRTTLRPGKNTF	TRBV5-6	TRBJ1-2	16	once	NA
TGTGCCAGCAGTCAACGCGAGGGCGGCCTCAATCCCCTCCACTTT	CASSQREGGLNPLHF	TRBV25-1	TRBJ1-6	15	NA	NA
TGCGCCAGCAGCCAAGAACGTCTCGGAGGGGGCGAAGGCATTCAGTACTTC	CASSQERLGGGEGIQYF	TRBV4-1	TRBJ2-4	17	NA	NA
TGTGCCAGCAGCCCCTCGGGACTCGCGCTGGGTGAGCAGTTCTTC	CASSPSGLALGEQFF	TRBV11-3	TRBJ2-1	15	NA	NA
TGTGCCAGCAGTGGCCTAGCGGGGATTATCTACAATGAGCAGTTCTTC	CASSGLAGIIYNEQFF	TRBV6-1	TRBJ2-1	16	NA	TRBD2
TGTGCCAGCAGTTTAAAGGTAGTGGGAGCGAGCGCTATGTACAATGAGCAGTTCTTC	CASSLKVVGASAMYNEQFF	TRBV27	TRBJ2-1	19	NA	NA
TGTGCCAGCAGCTTAGGGCTAGCTGCCTACAATGAGCAGTTCTTC	CASSLGLAAYNEQFF	TRBV11-3	TRBJ2-1	15	once	NA
TGTGCCAGCAGCTTAGCCGAGATCACTGAAGCTTTCTTT	CASSLAEITEAFF	TRBV7-9	TRBJ1-1	13	few	NA
TGTGCCAGCAGTGACAGGGGGAGCACAGATACGCAGTATTTT	CASSDRGSTDTQYF	TRBV2	TRBJ2-3	14	NA	TRBD1
TGTGCCAGCAGCGCCGCGACTAGCGGGGGGGCAGATACGCAGTATTTT	CASSAATSGGADTQYF	TRBV9	TRBJ2-3	16	NA	TRBD2
TGTGCCAGCAGCGCCTTGACGACTGGACTTCGCTATGGCTACACCTTC	CASSALTTGLRYGYTF	TRBV9	TRBJ1-2	16	NA	NA
TGTGCCACTTCACGGGGGAAGAACACTGAAGCTTTCTTT	CATSRGKNTEAFF	TRBV7-8	TRBJ1-1	13	few	NA
TGCGCCAGCAGCTTGGAGGGGGTCGCCTACGAGCAGTACTTC	CASSLEGVAYEQYF	TRBV5-1	TRBJ2-7	14	NA	NA
TGTGCCAGCAGTGACGGACTGACCTACGAGCAGTACTTC	CASSDGLTYEQYF	TRBV12-3/TRBV12-4	TRBJ2-7	13	once	NA
TGTGCCAGCAGCTTAGATCCGGCACCGAACACTGAAGCTTTCTTT	CASSLDPAPNTEAFF	TRBV11-2	TRBJ1-1	15	NA	NA
TGCAGCGTTGGTTCCCGGGGCGCCTACGAGCAGTACTTC	CSVGSRGAYEQYF	TRBV29-1	TRBJ2-7	13	NA	NA
TGTGCCACCAGTGATCCCGGGGGGGCGCTTTACAATGAGCAGTTCTTC	CATSDPGGALYNEQFF	TRBV24-1	TRBJ2-1	16	few	TRBD2
TGTGCCAGCAGCTTAGGAGGGGGCCAAGAGACCCAGTACTTC	CASSLGGGQETQYF	TRBV7-2	TRBJ2-5	14	few	NA
TGTGCCAGCACCCGACGGGGGGTCACCGGGGAGCTGTTTTTT	CASTRRGVTGELFF	TRBV6-5	TRBJ2-2	14	NA	TRBD2
TGCAGCGTTGAAAAAGGAGAGCTGATTCAGTTCTTC	CSVEKGELIQFF	TRBV29-1	TRBJ2-1	12	once	NA
TGTGCCACCAGCAAAGGGACAGCGAACACTGAAGCTTTCTTT	CATSKGTANTEAFF	TRBV15	TRBJ1-1	14	NA	TRBD1
TGTGCCAGCAGTTACTCGGGTAGGGATGAGCAGTTCTTC	CASSYSGRDEQFF	TRBV6-5	TRBJ2-1	13	NA	NA